These 23 T cell receptor beta chains share one sample of origin, sequenced in a study of shared clonotypes between healthy human individuals. Sequencing used immunoSEQ multiplex PCR; TCRdb keeps in-frame clones, though not all of them. The data show some 2.1 million clones, about 95% seen once. CD45RO-negative, CCR7-positively selected cells formed the naive CD8 fraction, excluding terminally differentiated effector memory CD45RA+ cells. Material: naive CD8+ T cells sorted from blood. The source is a young man in good health.

V is TRBV2 and J is TRBJ2-1; no clear D. The germline V gene has CDR1 SNHLY and CDR2 FYNNEI. The V gene lost 7 bases and the J gene lost 8 bases, with 21 bases spanning the gap. This CDR3 has 15 residues. Here the CDR3 DNA reads TGTGCCAGCACTGTGACACTTGCCCCGGAGTATGAGCAGTTCTTC. Translation gives CASTVTLAPEYEQFF.

The chain recombines TRBV27 with TRBJ1-1; D unclear. The CDR3 extends over 11 amino acids. Germline V gene data show CDR1 as MNHEY and CDR2 as SMNVEV (reference sequence). The V end lost 6 bases, the J end lost 6 bases, and 8 bases lay between the germline ends. CDR3 coding DNA: TGTGCCAGCAGACTTGGAGCTGAAGCTTTCTTT. Translating it yields CASRLGAEAFF.

This chain uses TRBV6-1 with TRBJ1-5; D uncertain. Germline V CDR1 and CDR2: MNHNS, SASEGT. Trimming removed 1 base from V and 9 bases from J, with 13 bases in between. CDR3 size: 14 residues. CDR3 in DNA: TGTGCCAGCAGTGAAGGCATAAGCGGTTCGCCCCAGCATTTT. It yields the protein CASSEGISGSPQHF.

V is TRBV27 and J is TRBJ1-1, with D unclear. The CDR3 is made up of 13 amino acids. Germline V gene sequence: CDR1 MNHEY, CDR2 SMNVEV (reference sequence). Trimming took off 7 bases at V and 6 bases at J, with 15 bases between the two ends. The CDR3 here is CASKVSHGSEAFF. The CDR3 DNA sequence: TGTGCCAGCAAGGTCTCCCACGGGTCTGAAGCTTTCTTT.

The chain combines TRBV5-6 with TRBJ2-7, with TRBD1 identical over 9 bases. Germline CDR1 and CDR2: SGHDT and YYEEEE. The V gene end was trimmed by 2 bases and the J gene end by 7 bases; junction bases not matched to a gene: 13. This CDR3 is 16 amino acids long. The CDR3 spells CASSFNFGDRDWEQYF. The CDR3 region has the DNA TGTGCCAGCAGCTTCAATTTTGGGGACAGGGATTGGGAGCAGTACTTC.

The chain uses TRBV5-4 and TRBJ1-4; 9 bases line up with TRBD1. Per the germline V gene, CDR1 is SGHNT and CDR2 is YYREEE (reference sequence). Trimming removed 1 base from V and 6 bases from J; junction bases left unmatched: 4. This CDR3 has 15 amino acids. This chain's CDR3 is CASSLRGTGHEKLFF. The CDR3 DNA reads TGTGCCAGCAGCTTGCGTGGGACAGGGCATGAAAAACTGTTTTTT.

V usage is TRBV7-9 and J usage is TRBJ2-3, with D hard to call. The CDR3 totals 15 residues. The germline V gene has CDR1 SEHNR and CDR2 FQNEAQ (reference sequence). Trimming removed 5 bases at V and 2 bases at J, with 14 bases between. The CDR3 reads CASSAPPSATDTQYF. The CDR3 nucleotides are TGTGCCAGCAGCGCCCCGCCCTCTGCCACAGATACGCAGTATTTT. Together with reference TRBV7-9 and TRBJ2-3, the CDR3 gives the full variable domain: DTGVSQNPRHKITKRGQNVTFRCDPISEHNRLYWYRQTLGQGPEFLTYFQNEAQLEKSRLLSDRFSAERPKGSFSTLEIQRTEQGDSAMYLCASSAPPSATDTQYFGPGTRLTVL.

The CDR3 spells CATVSPGLAGEDEQFF. In DNA, the CDR3 is TGTGCCACCGTCTCCCCGGGACTAGCGGGAGAAGATGAGCAGTTCTTC. The chain uses TRBV10-3 and TRBJ2-1, with 14 bases lining up with TRBD2. The CDR3 sequence is 16 residues long. Germline V gives CDR1 ENHRY, CDR2 SYGVKD. After removal of 10 bases from V and 8 bases from J, the junction contained 13 bases not matched to a gene.

This chain uses TRBV2 with TRBJ2-7; D may be TRBD1 (5 bases). Trimming removed 2 bases from V and 2 bases from J, with 7 bases in between. Germline V lookup: CDR1 SNHLY, CDR2 FYNNEI. CDR3 length: 13 residues. CDR3 DNA: TGTGCCAGCAGTGAATTGACAGCCTACGAGCAGTACTTC. Its protein is CASSELTAYEQYF.

The V and J genes are TRBV6-5 and TRBJ2-1; 9 bases map to TRBD2. From germline, CDR1 is MNHEY and CDR2 SVGAGI. The CDR3 extends over 15 amino acids. Unmatched junction bases numbered 6, after V lost 0 bases and J lost 9 bases. The CDR3 loop is CASSYSVAGGFEQFF. The CDR3 nucleotides are TGTGCCAGCAGTTACTCGGTGGCGGGGGGGTTTGAGCAGTTCTTC.

In this sample, this clone turned up once. V is TRBV19 and J is TRBJ2-5, with 10 positions matching TRBD2. Looked up from germline, CDR1 is LNHDA and CDR2 is SQIVND (reference sequence). This CDR3 has 15 residues. With V trimmed by 3 bases and J by 5 bases, 6 bases remained unmatched. Here the CDR3 DNA reads TGTGCCAGTAGTATCACAGCGGGGGGGACTGAGACCCAGTACTTC. Translated: CASSITAGGTETQYF.

This clone has just one count. The chain recombines TRBV4-2 with TRBJ1-5, with D perhaps matching TRBD1 (5 bases). Looked up from germline, CDR1 is LGHNA and CDR2 is YNFKEQ. The germline V and J ends were trimmed by 0 bases and 2 bases, with 14 bases remaining between them. The CDR3 length is 17 residues. CDR3 DNA: TGTGCCAGCAGCCAAGATCTTTTTGGGGGGGGCAATCAGCCCCAGCATTTT. It is translated as CASSQDLFGGGNQPQHF.

This clone was counted once. V gene TRBV9 combines with J gene TRBJ1-1, with D unresolved. V was trimmed by 4 bases and J by 5 bases, leaving 9 bases between them. Germline loops: CDR1 SGDLS, CDR2 YYNGEE. The CDR3 sequence is 12 residues long. As DNA, the CDR3 is TGTGCCAGCAGCTCCCCCCAGACTGAAGCTTTCTTT. This codes for CASSSPQTEAFF.

This chain links TRBV7-9 with TRBJ2-7, with 7 bases matching TRBD1. Germline V CDR1 and CDR2: SEHNR, FQNEAQ (reference sequence). V lost 1 base to trimming and J lost 4 bases; unmatched junction nucleotides: 7. The CDR3 is 15 amino acids. The CDR3 reads CASSLDRDSPYEQYF. As DNA, the CDR3 is TGTGCCAGCAGCTTAGACCGGGACAGCCCATACGAGCAGTACTTC.

The chain links TRBV10-3 to TRBJ2-5, with D unclear. From germline, CDR1 is ENHRY and CDR2 SYGVKD. The CDR3 loop spans 13 amino acids. V lost 7 bases to trimming and J lost 5 bases, with 14 bases between them. The CDR3 nucleotides read TGTGCCATCAATCTACACGCCGGGGAGACCCAGTACTTC. Its translation: CAINLHAGETQYF.

The chain couples TRBV6-1 to TRBJ2-1; perhaps TRBD2 as D (5 bases). V lost 4 bases and J lost 6, with 10 bases in between. Germline CDR1 is MNHNS and CDR2 is SASEGT. The CDR3 extends over 13 amino acids. For the CDR3, the DNA is TGTGCCAGCAGTGTGGAAGCGGCCAATGAGCAGTTCTTC. Its protein is CASSVEAANEQFF.

This clone was picked up one time. Other DNA sequences of this sample code for an identical CDR3. This sequence joins TRBV18 and TRBJ2-7; a weak D match, TRBD2 (5 bases). This CDR3 has 15 residues. Germline values: CDR1 KGHSH, CDR2 LQKENI. The V end lost 2 bases, the J end lost 0 bases, and 11 bases lay between the germline ends. The CDR3 is CASSPKSGRSYEQYF. The CDR3 DNA sequence: TGTGCCAGCTCACCAAAAAGCGGCCGCTCCTACGAGCAGTACTTC.

The V and J genes are TRBV7-6 and TRBJ2-7; 11 positions match TRBD2. Losses at the gene ends were 0 bases for V and 3 bases for J; bases not matched to a gene: 16. CDR3 size: 20 residues. Germline-derived CDR1 and CDR2 are SGHVS and FNYEAQ. In DNA, the CDR3 is TGTGCCAGCAGCTTAGCCATACCACTAACAACTAGCGGGAGTAACTACGAGCAGTACTTC. Its protein is CASSLAIPLTTSGSNYEQYF.

Concerning this clone itself: At one end the junction does not follow the germline gene, possibly because of a read error. The V gene is TRBV6-1, the J gene TRBJ2-7, with D perhaps TRBD1 (5 bases). CDR3 length equals 14 residues. Germline lookup yields CDR1 MNHNS and CDR2 SASEGT. Here the CDR3 reads CASSEVEGAPRPGF. The CDR3 nucleotides read TGTGCCAGCAGTGAAGTGGAAGGGGCGCCGCGTCCAGGCTTC.

This clone was recorded only once. V gene TRBV6-5 combines with J gene TRBJ2-1; the match to TRBD2 covers 10 bases. This CDR3 contains 15 residues. Germline V gene data show CDR1 as MNHEY and CDR2 as SVGAGI. With 2 bases clipped from V and 6 bases from J, the junction kept 4 bases outside the gene matches. The CDR3 coding sequence is TGTGCCAGCAGTTACCTAGCGGGGGCGATCAATGAGCAGTTCTTC. It codes for CASSYLAGAINEQFF.

This chain links TRBV4-1 with TRBJ1-1, with D perhaps TRBD1 (5 bases). CDR3 length: 15 amino acids. Deletions cut 2 bases from V and 2 bases from J, with 12 bases between. Germline V gene data show CDR1 as MGHRA and CDR2 as YSYEKL. CDR3 in amino acids: CASSQSQTVNTEAFF. The CDR3, as DNA: TGCGCCAGCAGCCAAAGCCAGACAGTAAACACTGAAGCTTTCTTT.

The gene calls are TRBV5-1 and TRBJ1-4; D gene unclear. The CDR3 contains 16 residues. V lost 4 bases and J lost 3, with 16 bases in between. Looked up from germline, CDR1 is SGHRS and CDR2 is YFSETQ. The CDR3 sequence: CASSLRSVVANEKLFF. Written as DNA, the CDR3 is TGCGCCAGCAGCCTACGGAGTGTTGTCGCTAATGAAAAACTGTTTTTT. Together with reference TRBV5-1 and TRBJ1-4, the CDR3 gives the full variable domain: KAGVTQTPRYLIKTRGQQVTLSCSPISGHRSVSWYQQTPGQGLQFLFEYFSETQRNKGNFPGRFSGRQFSNSRSEMNVSTLELGDSALYLCASSLRSVVANEKLFFGSGTQLSVL.

The chain couples TRBV7-8 to TRBJ2-7; D uncertain. CDR1 and CDR2 from the germline V gene are SGHVS and FQNEAQ. Trimming took off 5 bases at V and 0 bases at J, with 11 bases between the two ends. This CDR3 is 14 amino acids long. CDR3 region: CASSTTAPSYEQYF. The CDR3 region has the DNA TGTGCCAGCAGCACGACGGCCCCCTCCTACGAGCAGTACTTC.